This entry describes one T cell receptor beta chain. This sample was taken from a study of blood T cell repertoires in COVID-19. The wider study: From the United States, Italy and Spain came samples of acute and convalescent COVID-19. Sources were T cells, B-cell-depleted T cells, or PBMCs; the material itself was cDNA or gDNA.

In the study's own analysis: By means of reference gene primer amplification, nucleated cell counts were estimated. The method was immunoSEQ multiplex PCR; TCRdb's version includes in-frame clones alone and lacks a portion of them. V, J and clone size were drawn from that table, and D and trimming were deduced from the DNA. This sample has about 150,000 clones, with approximately 90% found just once. The CDR3 loop spans 11 amino acids. Germline CDR1 and CDR2: SGHNT and YENEEA. V was shortened by 3 bases and J by 9 bases, with 6 bases between the two germline ends. The sequenced sample was peripheral blood. The clonotype originates from a woman in her thirties or forties with acute or convalescent COVID-19. The chain employs TRBV11-3 and TRBJ2-1; no reliable D call. Written as DNA, the CDR3 is TGTGCCAGCAGCTTTCTCTCTGAGCAGTTCTTC. Its translation: CASSFLSEQFF.